This entry lists 8 T cell receptor beta chains sequenced from one sample in a study of identical twins. TCRdb re-derived calls from the 5' RACE reads in MiXCR, one entry per CDR3 protein. The sample shows 400,000 to 500,000 distinct CDR3 sequences, approximately 18% of them seen only once. The source material was naive T cells sorted from blood. The source of these receptors is a man between 50 and 59 years old in good health.

The V gene is TRBV5-1, the J gene TRBJ2-5; D is perhaps TRBD2 (7 bases). This CDR3 is 16 amino acids long. Per germline, CDR1 SGHRS and CDR2 YFSETQ. V lost 2 bases, J lost 3 bases, and 17 bases lay in between. The CDR3 sequence: CASSFQGRGSKETQYF. CDR3 DNA sequence: TGCGCCAGCAGCTTCCAGGGGAGGGGCAGCAAAGAGACCCAGTACTTC.

This clonotype has just a few counts. The genes are TRBV5-1 and TRBJ1-4; D remains ambiguous. Trimming removed 7 bases from V and 0 bases from J, with 10 bases in between. The CDR3 has 14 amino acids. Germline CDR1 is SGHRS and CDR2 is YFSETQ. The CDR3 DNA reads as TGCGCCAGCCGTCAGAGTGCAACTAATGAAAAACTGTTTTTT. This gives the protein CASRQSATNEKLFF.

This clonotype was seen ten or more times. CDR3 DNA: TGCAGTGCTCCCTTGTACAGGGGGCCCCTCTATAATTCACCCCTCCACTTT. Residues: CSAPLYRGPLYNSPLHF. The chain uses TRBV20-1 and TRBJ1-6, with 9 positions matching TRBD1. Trimming removed 5 bases from V and 3 bases from J; junction bases left unmatched: 11. The germline gives CDR1 DFQATT, CDR2 SNEGSKA (reference sequence). The CDR3 covers 17 residues.

This clonotype has only a few counts. The chain employs TRBV20-1 and TRBJ2-6, with D possibly being TRBD2 (5 bases). V was trimmed by 3 bases and J by 0 bases, leaving 24 bases between them. This CDR3 has 20 residues. CDR1 and CDR2 (germline): DFQATT, SNEGSKA (reference sequence). The CDR3 bases are TGCAGTGCTAGCGTCTTAGACTTCGAGGGTCGGTTCTCTGGGGCCAACGTCCTGACTTTC. Protein: CSASVLDFEGRFSGANVLTF.

This clonotype occurred once. Written as DNA, the CDR3 is TGTGCCAGCAGCTTGCTAGCGGGGAAAGCCTACAATGAGCAGTTCTTC. This codes for CASSLLAGKAYNEQFF. This chain connects TRBV5-4 to TRBJ2-1, with 9 bases that match TRBD2. CDR1 is SGHNT and CDR2 is YYREEE in the germline V gene (reference sequence). Trimming cost V 1 base and J 2 bases; bases outside gene matches: 4. The CDR3 is made up of 16 amino acids.

This clonotype was counted a single time. CDR3 amino acids: CASAGRTGPRSGANVLTF. The CDR3 nucleotides read TGTGCCAGCGCGGGCCGGACAGGGCCCCGCTCTGGGGCCAACGTCCTGACTTTC. The V gene is TRBV25-1, the J gene TRBJ2-6; the match to TRBD1 covers 8 bases. After removal of 8 bases from V and 0 bases from J, the junction contained 12 bases not matched to a gene. The CDR3 has 18 amino acids. The V gene's germline CDR1 is MGHDK and CDR2 SYGVNS.

This chain connects TRBV20-1 to TRBJ1-2; D gene uncertain. The CDR3 contains 12 residues. From germline, CDR1 is DFQATT and CDR2 SNEGSKA (reference sequence). Trimming pared 7 bases from V and 7 bases from J, leaving 16 bases between. The CDR3 DNA reads TGCAGTGTCCCGTCTGAACTATTTGGCTACACCTTC. Protein product: CSVPSELFGYTF.

This clonotype was observed a handful of times. The chain carries TRBV10-3 and TRBJ1-4; D is undetermined. The CDR3 is 13 residues long. Germline V lookup: CDR1 ENHRY, CDR2 SYGVKD. Trimming removed 0 bases at V and 7 bases at J, with 6 bases between. This CDR3 reads CAISESGSEKLFF. CDR3 in DNA: TGTGCCATCAGTGAGTCGGGGAGTGAAAAACTGTTTTTT.